A single sample is the source of the 28 T cell receptor beta chains below, sequenced in a study of blood T cells in healthy people across ages. PCR was performed a second time for about 7 to 12 cycles using a sample-barcoded 5' primer and a J-beta primer mix. One entry per CDR3 protein results from TCRdb running MiXCR on the 5' RACE reads. The data show 850,000 to 1,300,000 distinct CDR3 sequences, under 55% seen once. Sequenced material: blood. The receptors were sampled from a woman in her sixties or seventies in good health.

This chain joins TRBV28 and TRBJ2-5, with a tentative D call TRBD2 (5 bases). In germline, CDR1 is MDHEN, CDR2 SYDVKM. The CDR3 sequence is 13 residues long. V was shortened by 7 bases and J by 5 bases, with 14 bases between the two germline ends. The CDR3, as DNA: TGTGCCAGCAACCCGGAGGATGCGGAGACCCAGTACTTC. Protein product: CASNPEDAETQYF.

The chain recombines TRBV29-1 with TRBJ2-7, with TRBD1 identical over 12 bases. CDR1 is SQVTM, CDR2 ANQGSEA, per germline. Trimming cost V 6 bases and J 6 bases; bases outside gene matches: 15. The CDR3 totals 16 residues. The CDR3 region has the DNA TGCAGCGTAGCCGGGACAGGGGGCCGGAGTAGCTCCGAGCAGTACTTC. It specifies CSVAGTGGRSSSEQYF.

The chain is built from TRBV5-1 and TRBJ2-5; 7 bases line up with TRBD2. Per germline, CDR1 SGHRS and CDR2 YFSETQ. The CDR3 runs 15 residues. V trimming: 3 bases; J trimming: 0 bases; junction bases outside the gene matches: 5. The CDR3: CASSSYGGDQETQYF. In nucleotides, the CDR3 is TGCGCCAGCAGCTCTTATGGGGGGGACCAAGAGACCCAGTACTTC.

The table lists this clonotype with many counts. The rearrangement joins TRBV12-3 or TRBV12-4 to TRBJ2-7; D gene unclear. Between the trimmed V and J ends, which lost 3 bases and 3 bases, there was a span of 6 bases. This CDR3 spans 12 amino acids. As DNA, the CDR3 is TGTGCCAGCAGTTTTGGGGACTACGAGCAGTACTTC. Encoded protein: CASSFGDYEQYF.

On this clonotype itself: The junction and the germline gene differ at one end; a read error may be behind it. V is TRBV7-6 and J is TRBJ1-2; 9 positions match TRBD1. The germline V gene has CDR1 SGHVS and CDR2 FNYEAQ. CDR3 size: 16 residues. In nucleotides, the CDR3 is TGTGCCGGCAGCTACCGAAGCACAGGGGGCGGCTATGGCTACACCTTC. Translation gives CAGSYRSTGGGYGYTF.

This clonotype was observed a handful of times. This chain joins TRBV6-6 and TRBJ2-1, with D uncertain. Germline values: CDR1 MNHNY, CDR2 SVGAGI (reference sequence). This CDR3 is 14 amino acids long. V lost 5 bases, J lost 4 bases, and 12 bases lay in between. CDR3 bases: TGTGCCAGCAGTCGCCCGAGGACGTACAATGAGCAGTTCTTC. Its translation: CASSRPRTYNEQFF.

In this sample, this clonotype turned up once. The chain employs TRBV5-1 and TRBJ2-6; D may be TRBD2 (5 bases). V was shortened by 0 bases and J by 0 bases, with 16 bases between the two germline ends. This CDR3 contains 19 residues. CDR1 is SGHRS and CDR2 is YFSETQ in the germline V gene. The CDR3 is CASSLGVWRAPSGANVLTF. The CDR3 nucleotides are TGCGCCAGCAGCTTGGGAGTATGGCGGGCTCCCTCTGGGGCCAACGTCCTGACTTTC.

The V call is TRBV5-1, the J call TRBJ2-5; no clear D gene. This CDR3 spans 13 amino acids. The germline V and J ends were trimmed by 3 bases and 1 base, with 7 bases remaining between them. The V gene's germline CDR1 is SGHRS and CDR2 YFSETQ. The CDR3: CASSWTFQETQYF. The DNA of the CDR3 is TGCGCCAGCAGCTGGACCTTCCAAGAGACCCAGTACTTC.

J is TRBJ1-1 and V is TRBV6-6; 7 positions match TRBD1. The CDR3 consists of 14 residues. Trimming cost V 8 bases and J 5 bases; bases outside gene matches: 11. Germline assignment: CDR1 MNHNY and CDR2 SVGAGI (reference sequence). The CDR3 reads CASRTGGQRTEAFF. DNA of the CDR3: TGTGCCAGCCGGACCGGGGGACAGAGGACTGAAGCTTTCTTT.

The chain is built from TRBV24-1 and TRBJ2-5; 12 positions agree with TRBD1. This CDR3 contains 19 residues. Germline V gene sequence: CDR1 KGHDR, CDR2 SFDVKD. V shed 3 bases, J shed 5 bases, and the junction held 15 bases outside the gene matches. The CDR3 here is CATSDIGSGTGGFRETQYF. DNA of the CDR3: TGTGCCACCAGTGATATTGGATCCGGGACAGGGGGCTTTCGGGAGACCCAGTACTTC.

V gene TRBV11-2 combines with J gene TRBJ2-5, with D perhaps TRBD1 (6 bases). With the DNA end fitting TRBJ2-7 better, the J assignment may be wrong. The germline CDR1 and CDR2 sequences are SGHAT and FQNNGV. There are 14 residues in the CDR3. CDR3 DNA sequence: TGTGCCAGCAGCGGGATACAGGGTATCGACGAGCAGTACTTC. Translated: CASSGIQGIDEQYF.

This clonotype was counted at least ten times. The genes are TRBV25-1 and TRBJ2-5; possible D gene TRBD2, 6 bases. The CDR3 has 14 amino acids. With 5 bases removed from V and 4 bases from J, the gap between germline ends came to 14 bases. Germline V lookup: CDR1 MGHDK, CDR2 SYGVNS. CDR3 sequence: CASSTTGAGETQYF. The CDR3 region has the DNA TGTGCCAGCAGTACAACAGGAGCGGGAGAGACCCAGTACTTC. Full variable domain (missing parts from reference TRBV25-1 and TRBJ2-5): EADIYQTPRYLVIGTGKKITLECSQTMGHDKMYWYQQDPGMELHLIHYSYGVNSTEKGDLSSESTVSRIRTEHFPLTLESARPSHTSQYLCASSTTGAGETQYFGPGTRLLVL.

There are a few counts of this clonotype. This chain joins TRBV7-9 and TRBJ2-7; D is uncertain. The CDR3 totals 11 residues. Trimming pared 10 bases from V and 6 bases from J, leaving 13 bases between. Germline V gene data show CDR1 as SEHNR and CDR2 as FQNEAQ (reference sequence). Written as DNA, the CDR3 is TGTGCCACCCTGGCCCCCAGCGAGCAGTACTTC. Amino acids: CATLAPSEQYF.

This sequence joins TRBV10-3 and TRBJ2-4, with unresolved D. The tail of the sequence fits TRBJ2-7 better, so the J call may be wrong. Germline V lookup: CDR1 ENHRY, CDR2 SYGVKD. The CDR3 runs to 17 residues. CDR3 DNA: TGTGCCATCAGTGAGGTCGACGGGCCGGCGATATACTACGAGCAGTACTTC. Translating it yields CAISEVDGPAIYYEQYF.

This clonotype was found a few times. The genes are TRBV29-1 and TRBJ2-5; D ambiguous. The J call is doubtful: the DNA matches TRBJ2-7 better. Germline-derived CDR1 and CDR2 are SQVTM and ANQGSEA. This CDR3 has 12 residues. CDR3 in amino acids: CSATEGNYEQYF. In DNA form, the CDR3 reads TGCAGCGCGACCGAAGGGAACTACGAGCAGTACTTC.

This clonotype was found a few times. The V gene is TRBV5-1, the J gene TRBJ2-3; a possible D gene is TRBD2 (5 bases). The V gene lost 4 bases and the J gene lost 2 bases, with 11 bases spanning the gap. Germline V gene lookup returns CDR1 SGHRS and CDR2 YFSETQ. The CDR3 runs 14 residues. CDR3 DNA: TGCGCCAGCAGCCCGAACGACTACACAGATACGCAGTATTTT. Its translation: CASSPNDYTDTQYF.

This clonotype came up once. This CDR3 reads CVSGQGLNTEAFF. The CDR3, as DNA: TGTGTGTCGGGACAGGGGTTGAACACTGAAGCTTTCTTT. This chain uses TRBV12-3 or TRBV12-4 with TRBJ1-1, with 10 bases matching TRBD1. This CDR3 is built from 13 residues.

This clonotype has a handful of counts. This chain connects TRBV3-1 to TRBJ2-7; TRBD1 matches 8 bases. In germline, CDR1 is LGHDT, CDR2 YNNKEL (reference sequence). With V trimmed by 4 bases and J by 5 bases, 4 bases remained unmatched. The CDR3 contains 13 residues. The DNA of the CDR3 is TGTGCCAGCAGCCTCCACAGGGGGAACGAGCAGTACTTC. As protein: CASSLHRGNEQYF.

The V gene is TRBV28, the J gene TRBJ2-7; possibly TRBD1 for D (5 bases). The CDR3 has 12 amino acids. The germline CDR1 and CDR2 sequences are MDHEN and SYDVKM. The V end was cut by 10 bases, the J end by 0 bases, with 10 bases between. The CDR3 DNA follows: TGTGCCACTGTGGACAACTCCTACGAGCAGTACTTC. Its translation: CATVDNSYEQYF. The variable domain in full, completed from reference TRBV28 and TRBJ2-7, reads DVKVTQSSRYLVKRTGEKVFLECVQDMDHENMFWYRQDPGLGLRLIYFSYDVKMKEKGDIPEGYSVSREKKERFSLILESASTNQTSMYLCATVDNSYEQYFGPGTRLTVT.

The chain is built from TRBV21-1 and TRBJ2-7; TRBD2 is the table's D call and was not checked against the DNA. TRBV21-1 is noted as a pseudogene. This CDR3 comprises 16 residues. The CDR3 loop is CASSKYGGGIVTEQYF. The CDR3 DNA is TGTGCCAGCAGCAAATATGGCGGCGGGATTGTCACTGAGCAGTACTTC.

The V gene is TRBV29-1, the J gene TRBJ2-2; 10 bases are a match to TRBD1. Germline V lookup: CDR1 SQVTM, CDR2 ANQGSEA. This CDR3 is 14 amino acids long. V gave up 4 bases and J gave up 4 bases; unmatched junction bases: 3. As DNA, the CDR3 is TGCAGCGTTGCGGGACAGGGGTCCACCGGGGAGCTGTTTTTT. It codes for CSVAGQGSTGELFF.

This rearrangement joins TRBV27 to TRBJ2-7; a possible D gene is TRBD2 (6 bases). The germline V and J ends were trimmed by 5 bases and 5 bases, with 19 bases remaining between them. The germline CDR1 and CDR2 sequences are MNHEY and SMNVEV (reference sequence). This CDR3 is 15 amino acids long. CDR3 protein: CASSDGGKGANEQYF. Here the CDR3 DNA reads TGTGCCAGCAGTGACGGGGGTAAAGGGGCAAACGAGCAGTACTTC.

The chain is built from TRBV3-1 and TRBJ2-3, with no clear D. Germline lookup yields CDR1 LGHDT and CDR2 YNNKEL (reference sequence). The CDR3 consists of 14 residues. V dropped 0 bases and J dropped 2 bases, with 6 bases sitting between them. The CDR3 DNA sequence: TGTGCCAGCAGCCAAGATCTGACCACAGATACGCAGTATTTT. Residues: CASSQDLTTDTQYF.

The V and J genes are TRBV7-6 and TRBJ2-1; D is uncertain. Trimming shortened V by 2 bases and J by 1 base, and 9 bases separated the two germline ends. Germline CDR1 is SGHVS and CDR2 is FNYEAQ. The CDR3 spans 15 residues. The CDR3 is CASSLLGLSYNEQFF. Here the CDR3 DNA reads TGTGCCAGCAGCTTATTGGGATTATCCTACAATGAGCAGTTCTTC. Combining the CDR3 with reference TRBV7-6 and TRBJ2-1 gives the whole variable domain GAGVSQSPRYKVTKRGQDVALRCDPISGHVSLYWYRQALGQGPEFLTYFNYEAQQDKSGLPNDRFSAERPEGSISTLTIQRTEQRDSAMYRCASSLLGLSYNEQFFGPGTRLTVL.

The sample holds a few counts of this clonotype. This rearrangement joins TRBV10-3 to TRBJ2-7; 11 nucleotides line up with TRBD2. V shed 4 bases and J 6 bases; nucleotides not matched to a gene: 23. The CDR3 length is 20 residues. Germline CDR1 is ENHRY and CDR2 is SYGVKD. The CDR3 sequence is CAISVFAASPLLAGAGEQYF. CDR3 DNA sequence: TGTGCCATCAGTGTATTCGCGGCGTCGCCCCTACTAGCGGGAGCAGGCGAGCAGTACTTC.

Concerning this clonotype: It may be a read error: a sequence one base away is much more abundant. V gene TRBV4-2 combines with J gene TRBJ2-3; D gene unclear. Looked up from germline, CDR1 is LGHNA and CDR2 is YNFKEQ. CDR3 length equals 14 residues. CDR3 protein: CAGSPGLGTDTQYF. The CDR3, as DNA: TGTGCCGGCAGCCCCGGGTTAGGCACAGATACGCAGTATTTT.

The CDR3 DNA is TGCGCCAGCAGCTTGGGGCAGCCTACCCCGAACAATGAGCAGTTCTTC. This gives the protein CASSLGQPTPNNEQFF. The rearrangement uses TRBV5-1 and TRBJ2-1; D unresolved. The V end lost 0 bases, the J end lost 5 bases, and 15 bases lay between the germline ends. This CDR3 has 16 amino acids. The germline V gene has CDR1 SGHRS and CDR2 YFSETQ.

This clonotype was seen a few times. V and J are TRBV5-1 and TRBJ1-2; no firm D call. The germline CDR1 and CDR2 sequences are SGHRS and YFSETQ. The CDR3 contains 12 residues. The ends were cut back, 2 bases at V and 7 bases at J, with 9 bases in the middle. CDR3 nucleotides: TGCGCCAGCAGCTTAAACAGTTGTGGCTACACCTTC. This gives the protein CASSLNSCGYTF.